This T cell receptor (beta chain) was sequenced during a study of somatic mutations in cytotoxic T cells in rheumatoid arthritis (dated by TCRdb to 2015 to 2018). With respect to the entire study: Some V beta antibody-stained T-cell populations were flow-sorted on a FACSAria II or Sony SH800 at nearly 100% purity, and sorted V beta1+ cells also underwent TCRB sequencing. Whether expanded CD8+ T-cell clones in untreated, newly diagnosed rheumatoid arthritis carry somatic mutations was the study question, and clonality was characterized with TCRB deep sequencing. TCRB deep sequencing covered about 60 patients with rheumatoid arthritis along with 15 to 20 healthy controls. Median age was essentially the same in the patient group and the control group. The full study reports these points: It was unknown which antigens the expanded CD8+ clones targeted, and their absence from virus-specific databases did not exclude viral specificity. CD8+ T-cell clonality did not differ significantly between rheumatoid arthritis patients and age-matched healthy controls. No adjustment for multiple comparisons was made for the slight TRBV07 underrepresentation in patients. In 8 of 65 patients the largest CD8+ clone exceeded 20% of CD8+ cells, and several identical CD8+ TCRB sequences were shared between blood and synovial fluid. In patients, CD8+ clonality rose with age (Spearman r ~ 0.45), which was not the case in healthy controls.

Sequencing of TCRB CDR3 was done on genomic DNA with the immunoSEQ assay. The paper's processing steps were these. Only productive TCRB rearrangements were included in the analyses. Clonality was calculated as a Shannon entropy-based productive clonality index, and a clone was defined by a unique TCRB CDR3 sequence. The template counts of each clone relative to the total templates per sample were used to calculate repertoire overlap between two samples. Flow cytometry-measured V-gene usage correlated with V-gene usage from TCRB sequencing, with a Spearman r of 0.55 to 0.7. TCRdb obtained this table from immuneACCESS and retained in-frame rearrangements with V and J assigned. These tables miss some clones; where compared with another copy, unresolved V genes account for less than half of the shortfall, and the remainder is unexplained. The D gene and trimming were derived from the DNA, and the V and J assignments and clone size from that table. This sample comprises nearly 20,000 clones, approximately 87% of them detected only once. The top ten clones comprise about 16% of the sample.

The germline V and J ends show losses of 3 bases and 3 bases respectively, and no gene match explains 12 bases of the junction. Taken from the germline V gene, the CDR1 and CDR2 loops are SGDLS and YYNGEE. The CDR3, cysteine through phenylalanine, is 17 amino acids long. The DNA shown is the 51-base CDR3, in frame from base 1. With a median age of approximately 61 years (range roughly 20-70) and approximately 50% female, the healthy controls consisted of about 20 blood donors whose buffy coats were used. CD4+ and CD8+ cells were isolated by positive magnetic bead selection on an AutoMACS, and purity was checked by flow cytometry. Isolation of peripheral blood mononuclear cells was done through Ficoll-Paque PLUS density gradient separation. Nucleospin Tissue or Tissue XS kits were used to extract DNA from CD4-enriched, CD8-enriched or PBMC samples, and a Qubit 2.0 fluorometer was used for quantification.

Of note for this clone: Its recognized antigen is unknown. Per-base quality was not reported, and no clone a single base away is much larger than it.

This chain joins TRBV9 to TRBJ2-3, with 8 bases in between that match TRBD1. This TCR came from a man aged 40-55 years in good health. The sample consisted of CD8+ T cells sorted from blood. The CDR3 here reads CASSDNPDRVGTDTQYF. The sequenced DNA: TGTGCCAGCAGCGACAACCCGGACAGGGTAGGAACAGATACGCAGTATTTT.